Sequencing of this T cell receptor beta chain was carried out in a study of patients and donors after allogeneic stem cell transplantation. V was pared by 1 base and J by 0 bases, with 4 bases of the junction left unmatched. Germline-derived CDR1 and CDR2 are MNHEY and SMNVEV (reference sequence). CDR3 length: 18 residues. In TCRdb, the RT-PCR reads were re-called with MiXCR into one record per CDR3 protein. The table includes some 150,000 distinct CDR3 sequences, about 36% detected once. V is TRBV27 and J is TRBJ2-3; 13 bases agree with TRBD2. This sequence originates from a human donor who was either an allogeneic HSCT recipient or a stem cell or donor lymphocyte infusion donor (not recorded which). It is not recorded whose cells these are; they may come from a transplant donor. Sample: blood, either unsorted or a sorted T cell fraction (not recorded which). The CDR3 here is CASSLFGTSGASTDTQYF. Written as DNA, the CDR3 is TGTGCCAGCAGTTTATTCGGGACTAGCGGGGCAAGCACAGATACGCAGTATTTT.